This T cell receptor beta chain came from a study of blood T cell repertoires in COVID-19. Overall study context: Sample material is recorded as cDNA or gDNA derived from T cells, B-cell-depleted T cells, or PBMCs.

Cohorts were assigned according to the clinical history that participants reported. Cohort 3 recovery required two negative PCRs, clearance, or symptom resolution. Germline loops: CDR1 LGHNA, CDR2 YNFKEQ. The CDR3 is 15 amino acids. After removal of 0 bases from V and 6 bases from J, the junction contained 3 bases not matched to a gene. In the original analysis: By means of reference gene primer amplification, nucleated cell counts were estimated. The table came from immunoSEQ multiplex PCR; TCRdb's copy has only in-frame clones and leaves some out. V and J calls plus clone size are reproduced from that table; the DNA served to infer D and trimming. Here the sample spans 280,000 or so clones, 70% to 90% being singletons. This clone was seen just once.

Sequencing was performed on PBMCs or T cells enriched from blood (not recorded which). The sequence was obtained from a man aged 25-45 years who had recovered from COVID-19. The rearrangement uses TRBV4-2 and TRBJ2-1; 9 bases fit TRBD2. CDR3 sequence: CASSQDGGGANEQFF. CDR3 nucleotide sequence: TGTGCCAGCAGCCAAGATGGCGGGGGGGCCAATGAGCAGTTCTTC.